This passage covers 10 T cell receptor beta chains from one sample sequenced in a study of T-cell reconstitution after alpha-beta-depleted transplantation in children. This sample's TCRbeta library carried unique molecular identifier barcodes. Each CDR3 protein is one row after TCRdb ran MiXCR on the PCR reads. The repertoire holds hundreds of thousands of distinct CDR3 sequences, 15% to 20% seen once, with 1.1% in the top ten. This specimen was PBMCs from the stem cell graft donor, taken from the stem cell graft. These receptors were taken from a human donor who donated a stem cell graft to a child with acute myeloid leukemia.

This clonotype was recorded a few times. The chain couples TRBV5-1 to TRBJ1-2; D might be TRBD1 (5 bases). CDR1 and CDR2 from the germline V gene are SGHRS and YFSETQ. The CDR3 runs 13 residues. V lost 2 bases and J 3 bases, leaving 8 bases between the germline ends. This chain's CDR3 is CASSFGADYGYTF. CDR3 DNA sequence: TGCGCCAGCAGCTTCGGGGCAGACTATGGCTACACCTTC.

The chain is built from TRBV7-2 and TRBJ2-3; 7 positions agree with TRBD1. The germline V gene has CDR1 SGHTA and CDR2 FQGNSA. The CDR3 consists of 16 residues. With 0 bases clipped from V and 2 bases from J, the junction kept 5 bases outside the gene matches. This chain's CDR3 is CASSLARGRITDTQYF. The CDR3 DNA sequence: TGTGCCAGCAGCTTAGCGAGGGGGCGCATCACAGATACGCAGTATTTT.

This clonotype was counted ten times or more. CDR3 sequence: CASGTGGPYEQYV. CDR3 DNA sequence: TGTGCCAGCGGTACGGGGGGGCCCTACGAGCAGTACGTC. The gene calls are TRBV27 and TRBJ2-7; 8 nucleotides line up with TRBD2. Per the germline V gene, CDR1 is MNHEY and CDR2 is SMNVEV (reference sequence). Trimming cost V 8 bases and J 2 bases; bases outside gene matches: 5. The CDR3 loop spans 13 amino acids.

This clonotype appeared a few times. This chain joins TRBV29-1 and TRBJ2-2, with 11 positions matching TRBD1. Germline trimming cut 7 bases from V and 5 bases from J; bases unmatched to any gene: 6. CDR3 length equals 14 residues. Germline values: CDR1 SQVTM, CDR2 ANQGSEA. In nucleotides, the CDR3 is TGCAGCGCCCCTTGGGACAGGGGGACCGGGGAGCTGTTTTTT. Protein sequence: CSAPWDRGTGELFF.

This clonotype was picked up many times. The chain carries TRBV7-3 and TRBJ2-3, with a weak D call TRBD2 (5 bases). The V gene's germline CDR1 is SGHTA and CDR2 FQGTGA. The CDR3 is 13 amino acids. The V gene lost 2 bases and the J gene lost 5 bases, with 8 bases spanning the gap. CDR3 in amino acids: CASSLLAEDTQYF. The CDR3 nucleotides are TGTGCCAGCAGCTTACTAGCTGAAGATACGCAGTATTTT.

This clonotype was counted at least ten times. The genes are TRBV4-3 and TRBJ1-6, with D perhaps matching TRBD1 (5 bases). The CDR3 contains 14 residues. V was cut by 4 bases and J by 7 bases, with 11 bases left in between. The germline V gene encodes CDR1 LGHNA and CDR2 YSLEER. The DNA for the CDR3 is TGCGCCAGCAGCCTTCGACAGACAAATTCACCCCTCCACTTT. This encodes CASSLRQTNSPLHF.

This clonotype was seen repeatedly, ten times or more. The V and J genes are TRBV20-1 and TRBJ2-7; possibly TRBD1 or TRBD2 for D (5 bases each). The V end lost 0 bases, the J end lost 3 bases, and 12 bases lay between the germline ends. This CDR3 is 14 amino acids long. The V gene's germline CDR1 is DFQATT and CDR2 SNEGSKA (reference sequence). This CDR3 reads CSARDGGSGYEQYV. CDR3 coding DNA: TGCAGTGCTAGAGATGGGGGATCGGGCTACGAGCAGTACGTC.

CDR3 DNA sequence: TGTGCCAGCTCACGCCGGGACAGCTCTAACTATGGCTACACCTTC. It is translated as CASSRRDSSNYGYTF. V gene TRBV18 combines with J gene TRBJ1-2, with TRBD1 identical over 7 bases. Germline values: CDR1 KGHSH, CDR2 LQKENI. V lost 4 bases, J lost 0 bases, and 5 bases stayed unmatched. The CDR3 has 15 residues.

In this sample, this clonotype turned up many times. The chain joins TRBV29-1 to TRBJ2-2, with TRBD2 identical over 12 bases. J gave up 3 bases and V 8 bases, and 10 bases lay outside the gene matches. Germline V gene sequence: CDR1 SQVTM, CDR2 ANQGSEA. The CDR3 covers 16 residues. DNA for the CDR3: TGCAGCTCCACCGGGACTAGCGGGCCCGACACCGGGGAGCTGTTTTTT. Amino acid sequence: CSSTGTSGPDTGELFF.

There are many counts of this clonotype. CDR3 amino acids: CSASPRVENSPLHF. DNA for the CDR3: TGCAGTGCTAGTCCCAGGGTAGAGAATTCACCCCTCCACTTT. V usage is TRBV20-1 and J usage is TRBJ1-6; possibly TRBD1 for D (5 bases). The CDR3 has 14 amino acids. V lost 3 bases to trimming and J lost 7 bases, with 13 bases between them. Looked up from germline, CDR1 is DFQATT and CDR2 is SNEGSKA (reference sequence).